This T cell receptor (beta chain) was sequenced for a study of OX40 agonist ivuxolimab in advanced cancers. Looking at the study overall: Ivuxolimab was an agonistic, fully human IgG2 monoclonal antibody directed against OX40 (CD134), a costimulatory receptor. Intravenous ivuxolimab was administered to patients every 2 weeks at six dose levels: 0.01, 0.1, 0.3, 1.5, 3 and 10 mg/kg. Of the approximately 50 dose-escalation patients, hepatocellular carcinoma was present in roughly 19, melanoma in roughly 15, renal cell carcinoma in 9 and head and neck cancer in 9. The dose-escalation cohort was about 83% male with a mean age of around 64 years, ranging from roughly 23 to 79. Patients were allowed to have had prior anti-PD-1, anti-PD-L1 or anti-CTLA-4 therapy, and approximately 40% of the dose-escalation patients had been treated with checkpoint inhibitors. Partial responses occurred in three dose-escalation patients, of whom one had hepatocellular carcinoma and two had cutaneous melanoma. The purpose of peripheral TCRbeta sequencing was to test whether ivuxolimab changed TCR sequence diversity and led to clonal T-cell expansion. The paper describes the monotherapy dose-escalation part (N ≈ 51 patients) of the phase I trial of ivuxolimab.

Study-level results and caveats: In the 0.1-3.0 mg/kg groups, partial responders were among the patients with the lowest normalized peripheral clonal expansion, particularly in CD8+ T cells. After ivuxolimab, more expanded clones were found on average in CD8+ T cells than in CD4+ T cells. The antigen specificity of the peripheral T cells that underwent clonal expansion was not determined. Low levels of normalized T-cell clonal expansion were also seen in some patients who did not respond. At doses from 0.1 to 3.0 mg/kg, clonal expansion was seen in both CD4+ and CD8+ blood T cells between baseline and week 6.

Patients with autoimmune disease history or receiving systemic immunosuppression were excluded from the trial. Peripheral blood for TCR sequencing was drawn from every dose cohort at baseline, at cycle 4 day 1 and at cycle 7 day 1. The samples were drawn from a first-in-human, open-label, multicenter phase I dose-escalation trial of ivuxolimab. Adults with locally advanced or metastatic head and neck squamous cell, hepatocellular, melanoma or renal cell carcinoma were enrolled in the trial. CD4+ and CD8+ T cells were sorted separately from peripheral blood before TCR sequencing. From its cysteine to its phenylalanine, the CDR3 spans 14 amino acids. Solely the CDR3 DNA is kept, with 42 bases framed from the first base. Deletion took 2 bases off V and 6 bases off J, with a span of 14 bases between the germline ends. From a lookup of the germline V gene, CDR1 and CDR2 are MNHNS and SASEGT. This clone was seen a handful of times. It lacks a known antigen. Base qualities are not recorded, but no much larger clone differs from it by a single base.

Genomic DNA was extracted from sorted cells for sequencing of the TCRbeta CDR3 region. The immunoSEQ Assay was used to sequence the TCRbeta CDR3 regions. TCRdb provides this immuneACCESS table in a form limited to in-frame rearrangements. Some clones are lacking; in checked studies, under half of them reflect an unresolved V gene, and why the rest are absent is not known. The sample contains tens of thousands of clones, less than 85% of them found a single time. The ten largest clones capture approximately 2.1% of the sample. The sequence is built from TRBV6-1 and TRBJ2-7; the D gene remains uncertain. This specimen consisted of CD4+ or CD8+ T cells sorted from blood, obtained in a trial of the OX40 agonist ivuxolimab. The sequence was obtained from an adult with an advanced solid tumor such as melanoma, head and neck, liver or kidney cancer. The bases are TGTGCCAGCAGTGAAATCGTGGGCTTCCTCGAGCAGTACTTC. It translates to CASSEIVGFLEQYF.